What follows describes a single T cell receptor (beta chain). The source of the sample is a study of blood T cell repertoires in COVID-19. Whole-study context: Acute-phase and convalescent COVID-19 samples originated in the United States, Italy and Spain. The cDNA or gDNA used as material had been derived from T cells, B-cell-depleted T cells, or PBMCs.

Under the authors' procedure: Estimated nucleated cell counts came from reference gene primer amplification. The table came from immunoSEQ multiplex PCR; TCRdb's copy has only in-frame clones and leaves some out. V, J and clone size were drawn from that table, and D and trimming were deduced from the DNA. The data contain approximately 210,000 clones, roughly 76% of them singletons. The source is a human donor in a cohort sampled during active COVID-19. The sample taken for sequencing was peripheral blood.

CDR3: CASRRDSLKNTEAFF. The CDR3 DNA reads as TGTGCCAGCCGCCGGGACAGCTTAAAGAACACTGAAGCTTTCTTT. The chain combines TRBV2 with TRBJ1-1, with TRBD1 identical over 7 bases. The CDR3 sequence is 15 residues long. From germline, CDR1 is SNHLY and CDR2 FYNNEI. Losses at the gene ends were 8 bases for V and 1 base for J; bases not matched to a gene: 10.